Following are 27 T cell receptor beta chains from one sample sequenced in a study of T cells after yellow fever vaccination. MiXCR was run by TCRdb on the 5' RACE reads, yielding one entry per CDR3 protein. Of hundreds of thousands of distinct CDR3 sequences detected, roughly a sixth appear once; the ten largest clones hold 17%. The sample in question was PBMCs, obtained less than 6 days after the first yellow fever vaccination. The receptor source for this set is a man younger than 30 who received the YFV17D yellow fever vaccine.

In its sample, this clonotype was seen a few times. The rearrangement joins TRBV24-1 to TRBJ2-3, with unresolved D. Germline V gives CDR1 KGHDR, CDR2 SFDVKD. This CDR3 has 14 residues. V was trimmed by 9 bases and J by 0 bases, leaving 12 bases between them. CDR3 loop: CATRGNLSTDTQYF. CDR3 DNA: TGTGCCACCCGTGGAAACCTGAGCACAGATACGCAGTATTTT.

This clonotype was seen ten or more times. V usage is TRBV11-2 and J usage is TRBJ1-2; D is ambiguous. The V gene lost 3 bases and the J gene lost 6 bases, with 5 bases spanning the gap. This CDR3 region has 11 residues. The germline gives CDR1 SGHAT, CDR2 FQNNGV. As DNA, the CDR3 is TGTGCCAGCAGCTTTCGGGATGGCTACACCTTC. Encoded protein: CASSFRDGYTF. Based on the CDR3 plus reference TRBV11-2 and TRBJ1-2, the full variable domain is EAGVAQSPRYKIIEKRQSVAFWCNPISGHATLYWYQQILGQGPKLLIQFQNNGVVDDSQLPKDRFSAERLKGVDSTLKIQPAKLEDSAVYLCASSFRDGYTFGSGTRLTVV.

The chain uses TRBV5-5 and TRBJ2-2, with D possibly being TRBD1 or TRBD2 (5 bases each). This CDR3 comprises 17 residues. V was pared by 2 bases and J by 1 base, with 15 bases between. CDR1 is SGHKS and CDR2 is YYEKEE in the germline V gene (reference sequence). CDR3 region: CASSFQLGTVNTGELFF. CDR3 bases: TGTGCCAGCAGCTTTCAACTCGGGACGGTGAACACCGGGGAGCTGTTTTTT.

This clonotype was recorded a few times. The chain recombines TRBV6-2 or TRBV6-3 with TRBJ2-1; 8 bases match TRBD2. V was clipped by 6 bases and J by 9 bases; unmatched bases: 16. CDR1 and CDR2 from the germline V gene are MNHEY and SVGEGT. CDR3 size: 16 residues. Written as DNA, the CDR3 is TGTGCCAGCAGCCTTCGTCTGGGACTAGAATGGGGTGAGCAGTTCTTC. This sequence encodes CASSLRLGLEWGEQFF.

The sample holds a few counts of this clonotype. This chain links TRBV9 with TRBJ2-1; TRBD2 matches at 12 bases. The germline gives CDR1 SGDLS, CDR2 YYNGEE. The CDR3 length is 16 residues. V lost 0 bases, J lost 10 bases, and 8 bases stayed unmatched. CDR3 DNA sequence: TGTGCCAGCAGCGTAGTGCCTAGCGGGGGGGTAATCGAGCAGTTCTTC. The encoded protein is CASSVVPSGGVIEQFF. Combining the CDR3 with reference TRBV9 and TRBJ2-1 gives the whole variable domain DSGVTQTPKHLITATGQRVTLRCSPRSGDLSVYWYQQSLDQGLQFLIQYYNGEERAKGNILERFSAQQFPDLHSELNLSSLELGDSALYFCASSVVPSGGVIEQFFGPGTRLTVL.

This clonotype was detected only once. The chain combines TRBV6-5 with TRBJ2-5; D might be TRBD2 (6 bases). V was trimmed by 4 bases and J by 4 bases, leaving 16 bases between them. In germline, CDR1 is MNHEY, CDR2 SVGAGI. This CDR3 spans 15 amino acids. The CDR3 reads CASSLPGLPGETQYF. CDR3 nucleotide sequence: TGTGCCAGCAGTTTGCCGGGACTTCCCGGAGAGACCCAGTACTTC.

This clonotype was seen a handful of times. The chain carries TRBV4-3 and TRBJ2-3; TRBD2 aligns across 8 bases. The V and J ends lost 2 bases and 1 base, in that order; junction bases with no gene match: 2. CDR1 and CDR2 from the germline V gene are LGHNA and YSLEER. CDR3 size: 15 residues. CDR3 residues: CASSQSTSGTDTQYF. CDR3 coding DNA: TGCGCCAGCAGCCAATCGACTAGCGGCACAGATACGCAGTATTTT.

This clonotype was counted a few times. The rearrangement uses TRBV10-3 and TRBJ1-1, with D unclear. The V and J ends lost 3 bases and 2 bases respectively, with 16 bases between them. Germline CDR1 and CDR2: ENHRY and SYGVKD. The CDR3 consists of 16 residues. DNA of the CDR3: TGTGCCATCAGTGACGGTCTGAAACCGATAAACACTGAAGCTTTCTTT. Translated: CAISDGLKPINTEAFF.

The gene calls are TRBV20-1 and TRBJ2-6; D is undetermined. Trimming shortened V by 5 bases and J by 0 bases, and 5 bases separated the two germline ends. Germline V gives CDR1 DFQATT, CDR2 SNEGSKA (reference sequence). CDR3 size: 13 residues. In nucleotides, the CDR3 is TGCAGTGCTCCCCGCTCTGGGGCCAACGTCCTGACTTTC. Protein sequence: CSAPRSGANVLTF.

The chain couples TRBV2 to TRBJ2-2; 7 nucleotides match TRBD1. In germline, CDR1 is SNHLY, CDR2 FYNNEI. The CDR3 loop spans 17 amino acids. V lost 4 bases to trimming and J lost 6 bases; unmatched junction nucleotides: 14. CDR3 in amino acids: CASSVRRQGDSPGELFF. Here the CDR3 DNA reads TGTGCCAGCAGTGTCCGGCGACAGGGAGATTCTCCCGGGGAGCTGTTTTTT.

This clonotype was seen only a few times. The chain couples TRBV29-1 to TRBJ2-3, with 7 bases that match TRBD2. The CDR3 is made up of 13 amino acids. The germline gives CDR1 SQVTM, CDR2 ANQGSEA. With V trimmed by 6 bases and J by 2 bases, 5 bases remained unmatched. Here the CDR3 reads CSVKRGNTDTQYF. CDR3 in DNA: TGCAGCGTGAAGCGGGGCAACACAGATACGCAGTATTTT.

The chain is built from TRBV7-2 and TRBJ2-3; tentatively, D is TRBD2 (7 bases). Germline CDR1 SGHTA, CDR2 FQGNSA. This CDR3 is built from 14 residues. The germline V and J ends were trimmed by 4 bases and 2 bases, with 10 bases remaining between them. The CDR3 nucleotides read TGTGCCAGCAGCTGGGGGGGCCTCACAGATACGCAGTATTTT. It specifies CASSWGGLTDTQYF.

This clonotype was seen more than once but under ten times. This chain's CDR3 is CAGGTGGSPLHF. The DNA for the CDR3 is TGCGCCGGAGGGACAGGCGGATCACCCCTCCACTTT. This chain connects TRBV4-1 to TRBJ1-6; 8 positions agree with TRBD1. V lost 11 bases, J lost 10 bases, and 7 bases stayed unmatched. The CDR3 loop spans 12 amino acids. Per the germline V gene, CDR1 is MGHRA and CDR2 is YSYEKL.

This clonotype showed up just a few times. The J gene is TRBJ1-6, the V gene TRBV7-2, with D possibly being TRBD1 (5 bases). V was cut by 1 base and J by 8 bases, with 9 bases left in between. Per germline, CDR1 SGHTA and CDR2 FQGNSA. The CDR3 is 14 residues long. The CDR3 is CASSLVGRDSPLHF. CDR3 sequence (DNA): TGTGCCAGCAGCTTAGTGGGCAGGGATTCACCCCTCCACTTT.

This clonotype was observed a handful of times. This chain joins TRBV2 and TRBJ2-5; D is unclear. The CDR3 runs 13 residues. V shed 4 bases and J shed 4 bases, with 10 bases lying between them. Germline values: CDR1 SNHLY, CDR2 FYNNEI. Written as DNA, the CDR3 is TGTGCCAGCAGTGTCCGGCCATCAGAGACCCAGTACTTC. Translation gives CASSVRPSETQYF.

This clonotype was picked up a small number of times. This rearrangement joins TRBV18 to TRBJ2-5; 12 nucleotides agree with TRBD1. The junction had 7 bases not matched to a gene; V was cut back by 0 bases and J by 2 bases. The CDR3 spans 18 residues. CDR1 KGHSH and CDR2 LQKENI come from the germline V gene. DNA for the CDR3: TGTGCCAGCTCACCACCCCCCGGGACAGGGGGCAGGCAAGAGACCCAGTACTTC. This translates into CASSPPPGTGGRQETQYF.

This clonotype was observed a handful of times. This chain joins TRBV4-2 and TRBJ2-5; unclear D gene. Germline V gene lookup returns CDR1 LGHNA and CDR2 YNFKEQ. This CDR3 has 14 residues. V dropped 5 bases and J dropped 4 bases, with 14 bases sitting between them. The CDR3 bases are TGTGCCAGCAGCACCTCCCACGAAGGAGAGACCCAGTACTTC. This codes for CASSTSHEGETQYF.

The V and J genes are TRBV20-1 and TRBJ2-7; 7 nucleotides agree with TRBD1. Losses at the gene ends were 2 bases for V and 3 bases for J; bases not matched to a gene: 4. The germline V gene encodes CDR1 DFQATT and CDR2 SNEGSKA (reference sequence). The CDR3 runs 13 residues. CDR3 DNA sequence: TGCAGTGCTAGATCAGGGGACAGCTACGAGCAGTACTTC. Translation gives CSARSGDSYEQYF.

The gene calls are TRBV5-4 and TRBJ2-7, with TRBD1 identical over 9 bases. The CDR3 extends over 15 amino acids. Germline V gene data show CDR1 as SGHNT and CDR2 as YYREEE (reference sequence). J gave up 5 bases and V 2 bases, and 8 bases lay outside the gene matches. Here the CDR3 DNA reads TGTGCCAGCAGCTTCCTGACAGGGGGTTTGAACGAGCAGTACTTC. Encoded protein: CASSFLTGGLNEQYF.

The genes are TRBV6-1 and TRBJ2-5; TRBD2 aligns across 7 bases. CDR1 MNHNS and CDR2 SASEGT come from the germline V gene. V lost 6 bases to trimming and J lost 5 bases; unmatched junction nucleotides: 9. CDR3 length: 14 residues. The CDR3 region has the DNA TGTGCCAGCAGAACGCAGGGAGGGTGGGAGACCCAGTACTTC. Its protein is CASRTQGGWETQYF.

This clonotype was picked up a small number of times. The chain employs TRBV3-1 and TRBJ2-3; 12 nucleotides align to TRBD1. J gave up 0 bases and V 2 bases, and 12 bases lay outside the gene matches. The CDR3 loop spans 20 amino acids. CDR1 is LGHDT and CDR2 is YNNKEL in the germline V gene (reference sequence). The CDR3 region is CASSQRTLGTGGSSTDTQYF. The CDR3 coding sequence is TGTGCCAGCAGCCAAAGAACCTTAGGGACAGGGGGCTCTAGCACAGATACGCAGTATTTT.

The genes are TRBV5-4 and TRBJ2-1; no reliable D call. Germline loops: CDR1 SGHNT, CDR2 YYREEE (reference sequence). V lost 1 base to trimming and J lost 5 bases, with 16 bases between them. CDR3 length: 16 residues. The CDR3 loop reads CASSLSAGNLNNEQFF. CDR3 in DNA: TGTGCCAGCAGCTTGTCAGCTGGAAATCTTAACAATGAGCAGTTCTTC.

This clonotype was observed at least ten times. V and J are TRBV20-1 and TRBJ1-5; 9 nucleotides align to TRBD1. This CDR3 has 15 residues. Germline loops: CDR1 DFQATT, CDR2 SNEGSKA (reference sequence). Trimming at V came to 6 bases and at J to 6 bases, leaving 12 bases not matched to a gene. CDR3 coding DNA: TGCAGTGCCAGCGGGACTGGGACAGGGCTTCAGCCCCAGCATTTT. This sequence encodes CSASGTGTGLQPQHF.

This sequence joins TRBV3-1 and TRBJ2-3; D call uncertain. Germline CDR1 and CDR2: LGHDT and YNNKEL (reference sequence). V shed 4 bases and J shed 11 bases, with 16 bases lying between them. This CDR3 is 13 amino acids long. CDR3 in amino acids: CASSPGPVREQYF. The CDR3 DNA follows: TGTGCCAGCAGCCCGGGCCCGGTAAGAGAGCAGTATTTT.

V gene TRBV6-5 combines with J gene TRBJ2-3; TRBD1 matches 8 bases. The germline CDR1 and CDR2 sequences are MNHEY and SVGAGI. The CDR3 contains 15 residues. With 4 bases clipped from V and 4 bases from J, the junction kept 7 bases outside the gene matches. This CDR3 reads CASSLGVTGADTQYF. In nucleotides, the CDR3 is TGTGCCAGCAGTTTGGGCGTGACAGGGGCAGATACGCAGTATTTT.

This clonotype was seen a handful of times. The chain uses TRBV7-8 and TRBJ1-5, with TRBD1 matching over 7 bases. Trimming took 5 bases from V and 4 from J; bases not matched to a gene: 8. The CDR3 has 15 residues. Germline lookup yields CDR1 SGHVS and CDR2 FQNEAQ. CDR3 nucleotide sequence: TGTGCCAGCAGCGCCGACAGGGTAGTAAATCAGCCCCAGCATTTT. It is translated as CASSADRVVNQPQHF.

Only a few counts were recorded for this clonotype. The rearrangement links TRBV2 to TRBJ1-6, with D maybe TRBD1 (5 bases). V lost 1 base to trimming and J lost 13 bases, with 14 bases between them. This CDR3 is built from 14 residues. Per the germline V gene, CDR1 is SNHLY and CDR2 is FYNNEI. The CDR3, as DNA: TGTGCCAGCAGTGAAGGACAGCGGAGGGTTCCCCTCCACTTT. Its protein product is CASSEGQRRVPLHF.